Presented here are 13 T cell receptor beta chains from one specimen sequenced in a study of T cell changes during pregnancy in multiple sclerosis. Generated by immunoSEQ multiplex PCR, the TCRdb table keeps only in-frame clones and is missing some. The repertoire holds some 71,000 clones, with around 90% as singletons. The source was peripheral blood, collected in the third trimester of pregnancy. The receptors were sampled from a female donor with multiple sclerosis, enrolled in a pregnancy study.

This chain links TRBV5-1 with TRBJ2-2; the match to TRBD1 covers 10 bases. This CDR3 spans 15 amino acids. CDR1 and CDR2 (germline): SGHRS, YFSETQ. The V and J ends lost 2 bases and 7 bases, in that order; junction bases with no gene match: 5. The CDR3 region has the DNA TGCGCCAGCAGCTTTGGACAGGGGGAAGGCGGGGAGCTGTTTTTT. This codes for CASSFGQGEGGELFF.

The CDR3 loop reads CASSKGWTGGRSQYF. As DNA, the CDR3 is TGTGCCAGCAGCAAAGGATGGACAGGGGGCCGGTCCCAGTACTTC. The V gene is TRBV21-1, the J gene TRBJ2-5; TRBD1 was called by the table and not checked on the DNA. TRBV21-1 is a pseudogene. The CDR3 contains 15 residues.

This rearrangement joins TRBV2 to TRBJ1-1, with TRBD1 as a possible D gene (5 bases). Germline CDR1 SNHLY, CDR2 FYNNEI. The CDR3 is made up of 15 amino acids. The germline V and J ends were trimmed by 4 bases and 3 bases, with 15 bases remaining between them. The CDR3 DNA reads as TGTGCCAGCAGTGGCATGGGGGGGGTTGACACTGAAGCTTTCTTT. Translation gives CASSGMGGVDTEAFF.

CDR3 in amino acids: CASSELAGAQETQYF. DNA of the CDR3: TGTGCCAGCAGTGAACTAGCGGGGGCCCAAGAGACCCAGTACTTC. The chain employs TRBV6-1 and TRBJ2-5; 10 bases match TRBD2. Losses at the gene ends were 2 bases for V and 1 base for J; bases not matched to a gene: 1. Germline V gene data show CDR1 as MNHNS and CDR2 as SASEGT. The CDR3 runs to 15 residues.

CDR3: CASAVGPNTEAFF. CDR3 bases: TGTGCCAGCGCCGTGGGGCCGAACACTGAAGCTTTCTTT. The chain carries TRBV2 and TRBJ1-1; D possibly corresponds to TRBD1 (5 bases). Germline values: CDR1 SNHLY, CDR2 FYNNEI. The CDR3 loop spans 13 amino acids. The V and J ends lost 8 bases and 1 base respectively, with 11 bases between them.

This clone was seen just once. The rearrangement joins TRBV9 to TRBJ2-1, with TRBD1 identical over 10 bases. The germline V gene encodes CDR1 SGDLS and CDR2 YYNGEE. This CDR3 is 18 amino acids long. V lost 4 bases to trimming and J lost 8 bases; unmatched junction nucleotides: 18. This chain's CDR3 is CASSSIEGRQGASHEQFF. In DNA form, the CDR3 reads TGTGCCAGCAGCTCAATAGAGGGCCGACAGGGGGCTTCCCATGAGCAGTTCTTC.

The V and J genes are TRBV7-2 and TRBJ1-5; 7 bases agree with TRBD1. Germline-derived CDR1 and CDR2 are SGHTA and FQGNSA. This CDR3 region has 15 residues. Trimming removed 3 bases from V and 2 bases from J; junction bases left unmatched: 4. The DNA of the CDR3 is TGTGCCAGCAGCTTCGACAGGGACGGCAATCAGCCCCAGCATTTT. Translation: CASSFDRDGNQPQHF.

The CDR3 region is CASSERSGGAYSYNEQFF. The CDR3 DNA reads TGTGCCAGCAGTGAACGGTCTGGGGGGGCCTACTCCTACAATGAGCAGTTCTTC. This chain joins TRBV6-1 and TRBJ2-1, with D perhaps matching TRBD2 (7 bases). V gave up 2 bases and J gave up 0 bases, with 17 bases separating them. The CDR3 totals 18 residues. Germline CDR1 reads MNHNS; CDR2 reads SASEGT.

This chain links TRBV6-1 with TRBJ2-3; 9 bases match TRBD2. With 1 base clipped from V and 4 bases from J, the junction kept 3 bases outside the gene matches. This CDR3 region has 15 residues. The germline CDR1 and CDR2 sequences are MNHNS and SASEGT. The CDR3 region has the DNA TGTGCCAGCAGTGAAGAGCTAGCGGGGTCAGATACGCAGTATTTT. Protein: CASSEELAGSDTQYF.

The table lists this clone with a count of one. The chain joins TRBV6-6 to TRBJ1-3; D gene ambiguous. V lost 3 bases and J 0 bases, leaving 3 bases between the germline ends. Germline V gives CDR1 MNHNY, CDR2 SVGAGI (reference sequence). The length of the CDR3 is 13 residues. In nucleotides, the CDR3 is TGTGCCAGCAGTTATAACTCTGGAAACACCATATATTTT. This encodes CASSYNSGNTIYF.

A single count supports this clone. The chain has TRBV4-3 and TRBJ2-3; TRBD1 aligns across 8 bases. The CDR3 runs 15 residues. V gave up 2 bases and J gave up 4 bases; unmatched junction bases: 5. Germline CDR1 is LGHNA and CDR2 is YSLEER. Here the CDR3 reads CASSQQGAISDTQYF. DNA for the CDR3: TGCGCCAGCAGCCAACAGGGGGCAATCTCAGATACGCAGTATTTT.

The chain employs TRBV6-5 and TRBJ2-1, with D perhaps TRBD1 (6 bases). V shed 8 bases and J shed 0 bases, with 11 bases lying between them. CDR3 length: 14 residues. The V gene's germline CDR1 is MNHEY and CDR2 SVGAGI. CDR3 amino acids: CASGDMSSYNEQFF. The CDR3 nucleotides are TGTGCCAGCGGGGACATGAGCTCCTACAATGAGCAGTTCTTC.

The V call is TRBV6-4, the J call TRBJ1-1, with TRBD1 matching 11 bases. CDR3 length equals 12 residues. Germline CDR1 is MRHNA and CDR2 is SNTAGT. Trimming at V came to 8 bases and at J to 10 bases, leaving 6 bases not matched to a gene. CDR3 sequence (DNA): TGTGCCAGCCGCGGGACAGGGGGGAGAGCTTTCTTT. Protein: CASRGTGGRAFF.